A selection of T cell receptor beta chains follows, all from one sample in a study of technical replicates of blood from a handful of donors. Repertoires were generated with immunoSEQ multiplex PCR, while TCRdb's copy carries only in-frame clones and drops some. The sample has approximately 80,000 clones, 91% seen once. Sequencing was done on a sample of T cells isolated from PBMCs. These receptors all stem from a human donor in good health. Both conserved end residues are trimmed from each CDR3. The size field is filled for only some rows; it gives once, few, many or a size class.

len | j_gene | v_gene | abundance | CDR3aa
13 | TRBJ1-6 | TRBV27 | . | ASSPLDRYNSPLH
12 | TRBJ2-2 | TRBV9 | . | ASSVGLHTGELF
14 | TRBJ1-1 | TRBV25-1 | . | ASIQIPDRLNTEAF
12 | TRBJ1-3 | TRBV2 | . | ATGAGVSGNTIY
13 | TRBJ2-2 | TRBV2 | . | ASSDRYGDTGELF
15 | TRBJ1-3 | TRBV15 | . | ATSRDWTESSGNTIY
11 | TRBJ1-2 | TRBV30 | . | AWSASGGHGYT
12 | TRBJ2-7 | TRBV5-6 | once | ASSPGTGGYEQY
11 | TRBJ1-1 | TRBV28 | once | ASSFGEFTEAF
13 | TRBJ1-1 | TRBV5-1 | . | ASSLVGALNTEAF
17 | TRBJ2-7 | TRBV7-9 | . | ASSLEDRAGVGLVYEQY
14 | TRBJ1-2 | TRBV7-2 | . | ASSLAVTGGNYGYT
10 | TRBJ1-1 | TRBV28 | few | ASSSGITEAF
11 | TRBJ1-2 | TRBV28 | . | ASSLRGRGGYT
9 | TRBJ2-7 | TRBV27 | . | ASGGGLEQY
9 | TRBJ2-2 | TRBV7-7 | . | AGQDAGELF
13 | TRBJ2-2 | TRBV4-1 | . | ASSPVRENTGELF
15 | TRBJ2-1 | TRBV4-1 | . | ASSQDTTLRAYNEQF
17 | TRBJ2-5 | TRBV7-3 | . | ASSSWNSKLTGGGETQY
13 | TRBJ1-3 | TRBV30 | . | AWSPGQGTGNTIY
13 | TRBJ2-5 | TRBV13 | . | ASSRDRESQETQY
11 | TRBJ1-2 | TRBV28 | . | ASSGGFYYGYT
11 | TRBJ1-4 | TRBV30 | . | AWSVQGNEKLF
13 | TRBJ1-1 | TRBV6-1 | few | ASSEPTGWNTEAF
15 | TRBJ1-1 | TRBV11-3 | . | ASSSPPGGSRSTEAF
14 | TRBJ2-1 | TRBV28 | once | ASSSFDSSSYNEQF
15 | TRBJ1-2 | TRBV11-1 | . | ASSINQGTTGSGGYT
13 | TRBJ2-2 | TRBV14 | few | ASSLFEAGTGELF
13 | TRBJ2-7 | TRBV11-2 | . | ASSRAARPTYEQY
11 | TRBJ2-1 | TRBV4-1 | . | ASSQDTRYEQF
16 | TRBJ2-1 | TRBV11-2 | . | ASSSWTGSVDSYNEQF
10 | TRBJ2-7 | TRBV11-3 | once | ASSPTGSEQY
12 | TRBJ1-2 | TRBV6-5 | few | ASSYRGPPSGYT
14 | TRBJ2-7 | TRBV5-4 | . | ASSRVNEVGSYEQY
9 | TRBJ1-2 | TRBV9 | . | ASSVFKSYT
12 | TRBJ2-7 | TRBV10-3 | . | AISEGQGAYEQY
10 | TRBJ2-5 | TRBV10-3 | . | AATGNQETQY
12 | TRBJ1-3 | TRBV25-1 | . | ASSELYSGNTIY
14 | TRBJ2-5 | TRBV15 | . | ATSSSSGASKETQY
13 | TRBJ2-7 | TRBV19 | . | ASSPLGSNFNEQY
14 | TRBJ1-3 | TRBV7-9 | . | ASIQGMTGRGNTIY
11 | TRBJ1-1 | TRBV28 | . | ASSLVRHYEAF
10 | TRBJ2-2 | TRBV2 | . | ASGGDSGELF
11 | TRBJ1-1 | TRBV7-9 | few | ASSFQGGAEAF
10 | TRBJ2-2 | TRBV7-9 | . | ASSPDTGELF
16 | TRBJ2-1 | TRBV19 | . | ASSIPTSGGVVYNEQF
10 | TRBJ1-3 | TRBV29-1 | . | SVGGSGNTIY
11 | TRBJ2-5 | TRBV6-5 | . | ASRPGMGETQY
10 | TRBJ1-1 | TRBV5-4 | . | ASSIGTLGAF
13 | TRBJ2-7 | TRBV18 | . | ASSPGERGYYEQY
10 | TRBJ2-1 | TRBV29-1 | . | SVRFSYNEQF
12 | TRBJ1-1 | TRBV7-9 | . | ASRRDSLSTEAF